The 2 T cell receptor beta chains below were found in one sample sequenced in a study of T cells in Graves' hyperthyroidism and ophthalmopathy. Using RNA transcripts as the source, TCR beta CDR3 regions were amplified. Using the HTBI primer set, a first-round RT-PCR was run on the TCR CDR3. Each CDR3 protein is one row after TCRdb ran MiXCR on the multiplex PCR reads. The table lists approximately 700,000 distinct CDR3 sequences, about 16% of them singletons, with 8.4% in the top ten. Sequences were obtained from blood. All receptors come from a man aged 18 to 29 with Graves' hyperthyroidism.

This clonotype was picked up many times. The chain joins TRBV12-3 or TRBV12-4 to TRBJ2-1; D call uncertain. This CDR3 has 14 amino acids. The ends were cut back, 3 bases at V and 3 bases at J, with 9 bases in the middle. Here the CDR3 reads CASSFRGYYNEQFF. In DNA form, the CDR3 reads TGTGCCAGCAGTTTTCGCGGTTACTACAATGAGCAGTTCTTC.

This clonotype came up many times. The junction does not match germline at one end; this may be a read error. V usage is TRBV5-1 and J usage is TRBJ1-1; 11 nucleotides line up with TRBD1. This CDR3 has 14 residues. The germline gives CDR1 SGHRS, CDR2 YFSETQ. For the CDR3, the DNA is TGTGCCAGCAGTACCGGGACAGGGGGCACTGAAGCTTTCTTT. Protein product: CASSTGTGGTEAFF.